These 3 T cell receptor beta chains came from one sample sequenced in a study of regulatory T cells in long-lasting Graves disease. Arm-PCR of CDR3 regions and iRepertoire HTBI primers were the basis on which TCR beta libraries were built. TCRdb processed the multiplex PCR reads anew with MiXCR; each CDR3 protein has one entry. The table shows 400,000 or so distinct CDR3 sequences, with roughly 20% occurring only once. Regarding time point: persistent/refractory GD, antithyroid drugs over 5 years with positive TRAb. RNA isolated from PBMCs was used to make the TCR library. The specimen comprised peripheral blood mononuclear cells (PBMCs), sampled when the disease was refractory, from a patient treated with antithyroid drugs. These TCRs come from a female donor with Graves disease.

This clonotype was seen more than once but under ten times. The chain carries TRBV15 and TRBJ2-7; D might be TRBD1 or TRBD2, each matching 5 bases. This CDR3 is 14 amino acids long. The germline CDR1 and CDR2 sequences are LNHNV and YYDKDF (reference sequence). The V and J ends lost 0 bases and 0 bases respectively, with 6 bases between them. Here the CDR3 DNA reads TGTGCCACCAGCAGAGAGGGGGTCTCCTACGAGCAGTACTTC. As protein: CATSREGVSYEQYF.

This clonotype was counted at least ten times. The J gene is TRBJ2-2, the V gene TRBV7-9, with D possibly being TRBD1 or TRBD2 (5 bases each). V lost 5 bases and J 7 bases, leaving 8 bases between the germline ends. This CDR3 comprises 12 residues. The germline gives CDR1 SEHNR, CDR2 FQNEAQ (reference sequence). CDR3 coding DNA: TGTGCCAGCAGCCAGGGAGACGGGGAGCTGTTTTTT. Its translation: CASSQGDGELFF.

This clonotype has a count of ten or more. The CDR3 DNA is TGCGCCAGCAGCAACAGGGGCGAGGGCACTGAAGCTTTCTTT. This codes for CASSNRGEGTEAFF. The chain is built from TRBV5-1 and TRBJ1-1; 7 bases fit TRBD1. The CDR3 has 14 amino acids. J gave up 4 bases and V 4 bases, and 7 bases lay outside the gene matches. Germline CDR1 SGHRS, CDR2 YFSETQ.